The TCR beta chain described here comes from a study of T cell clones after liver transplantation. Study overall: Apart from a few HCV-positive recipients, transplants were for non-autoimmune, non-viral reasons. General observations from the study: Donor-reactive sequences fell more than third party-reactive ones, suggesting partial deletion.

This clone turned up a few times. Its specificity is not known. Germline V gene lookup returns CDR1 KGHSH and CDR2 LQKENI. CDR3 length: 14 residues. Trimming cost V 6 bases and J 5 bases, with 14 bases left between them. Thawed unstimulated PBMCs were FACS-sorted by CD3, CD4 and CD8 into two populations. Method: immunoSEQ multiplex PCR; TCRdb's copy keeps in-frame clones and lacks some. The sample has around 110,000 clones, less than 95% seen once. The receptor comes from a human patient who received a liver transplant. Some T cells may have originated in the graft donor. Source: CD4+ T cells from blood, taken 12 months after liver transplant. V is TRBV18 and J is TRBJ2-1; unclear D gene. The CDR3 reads CASSPLAQDNEQFF. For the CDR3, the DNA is TGTGCCAGCTCCCCCCTGGCTCAGGACAATGAGCAGTTCTTC.